This TCR beta chain was observed in a study of T cells in Graves' hyperthyroidism and ophthalmopathy. Study conclusions and caveats: Blood also carried most thyroid clonotypes expanded above 0.001.

The CDR3 sequence is 17 residues long. The V and J ends lost 2 bases and 1 base, in that order; junction bases with no gene match: 7. In germline, CDR1 is MRHNA, CDR2 SNTAGT. Hyperthyroidism was newly diagnosed in patients aged 18 to 65 (duration under 2 months). Patients were excluded for uncontrolled infection, other autoimmune disease, pregnancy or lactation. Amplified regions were TCR beta CDR3 sequences from RNA transcripts. RT-PCR in the first round (using the HTBI primer set) targeted the TCR CDR3. MiXCR, applied by TCRdb to the multiplex PCR reads, yields one record per CDR3 protein. Of about 500,000 distinct CDR3 sequences listed, around 15% were seen once; the top ten hold around 19%. In the case of this clonotype: Its specificity is unknown.

The receptor was isolated from a woman aged 18 to 35 with Graves' hyperthyroidism. What was sequenced was blood. This chain links TRBV6-4 with TRBJ2-3; 9 positions agree with TRBD2. CDR3 in amino acids: CASSDVAGAGGTDTQYF. CDR3 coding DNA: TGTGCCAGCAGTGACGTAGCGGGGGCCGGGGGCACAGATACGCAGTATTTT.